This T cell receptor (beta chain) was documented in a study of blood T cell repertoires in COVID-19. Shortly before study entry, within 2 weeks, exposed participants had met a COVID-19 case. Study processing details: Amplification with reference gene primers provided the estimates of nucleated cell counts. Assay: immunoSEQ multiplex PCR; the TCRdb copy retains only in-frame clones and omits some. That table is the source of V, J and clone size, and D and trimming were worked out from the DNA. This sample yields about 240,000 clones, of which roughly four fifths are seen a single time; about 3.8% belongs to the top ten. Germline trimming cut 4 bases from V and 7 bases from J; bases unmatched to any gene: 4. CDR3 length: 13 amino acids. Germline V gives CDR1 SGHTA, CDR2 FQGNSA. This clone showed up just a few times.

Material for sequencing was PBMCs or T cells enriched from blood (not recorded which). The J gene is TRBJ2-7, the V gene TRBV7-2; 10 nucleotides agree with TRBD1. This sequence originates from a woman aged 40 to 50 who had been exposed to COVID-19. CDR3 DNA: TGTGCCAGCAGCTACAGGACAGGGGGAGAGCAGTACTTC. Translating gives CASSYRTGGEQYF.